Here is one T cell receptor beta chain with its context. Its target is not known. The junction departs from the called germline gene at one end, perhaps through a read error. Overall study results and limits: Tumor-infiltrating Treg TCR alpha and beta sequences overlapped most with tumor naive CD4+ T cells, then blood naive. The TCR gene usage of tumor memory CD4+ T cells clustered together with blood and lymph node memory CD4+ cells and with lymph node naive CD4+ cells.

Germline CDR1 MNHEY, CDR2 SVGEGT. The CDR3 has 18 residues. After constant-region reverse-primer amplification, full-length variable regions underwent semi-nested PCR with Nested Universal Primer A. MiXCR was run by TCRdb on the 5' RACE reads, yielding one entry per CDR3 protein. This sample yields just under 65,000 distinct CDR3 sequences, of which around a fifth are seen a single time; 2.9% belongs to the top ten. Sequencing input: memory CD4+ T cells sorted from a lymph node. Subset meaning: memory CD4+ T cells, CD4+CD45RO+CD25-. The V call is TRBV6-2 or TRBV6-3, the J call TRBJ1-6, with D unresolved. This TCR was recovered from a female donor with breast cancer. Here the CDR3 reads CAGSYSAKGIRLNSPLHF. CDR3 nucleotide sequence: TGTGCCGGCAGTTACTCGGCCAAGGGAATTCGCCTCAATTCACCCCTCCACTTT.